Here is one T cell receptor beta chain with its context. Its antigen is not identified. The source of the sample is a study of cytomegalovirus exposure and HLA in healthy donors. Background on the study: Both the approximately 120 validation repertoires and the approximately 700 first-cohort repertoires used the same platform, as reported by a later analysis.

V trimming: 4 bases; J trimming: 4 bases; junction bases outside the gene matches: 12. This CDR3 is 18 amino acids long. Germline values: CDR1 MGHRA, CDR2 YSYEKL. Findings and caveats of the study: Using the classifier, cytomegalovirus status was reportedly diagnosed with high specificity and sensitivity. TCR beta chains numbering under 200 were designated cytomegalovirus-associated. Most TCRs appeared rarely, but some public TCRs recurred in many donors.

TCRdb's copy holds only in-frame clones and misses some; the assay was immunoSEQ multiplex PCR. The data contain about 110,000 clones, more than 90% of them seen just once; the ten biggest clones take up 0.67%. This clonotype was sampled from a woman between 18 and 29 years old in good health and CMV-seronegative. This chain links TRBV4-1 with TRBJ2-1; 11 bases fit TRBD2. Sequencing was performed on PBMCs. The CDR3 loop is CASSPRRGTSGGYNEQFF. CDR3 DNA: TGCGCCAGCAGCCCGCGCCGTGGAACTAGCGGGGGATACAATGAGCAGTTCTTC.